A single sample gave rise to the 5 T cell receptor beta chains below, sequenced in a study of blood T cell repertoires in COVID-19. TCRdb's copy holds only in-frame clones and misses some; the assay was immunoSEQ multiplex PCR. The sample shows a few hundred thousand clones, approximately 90% of them seen only once. Material for sequencing was PBMCs or T cells enriched from blood (not recorded which). The receptor source for this set is a woman aged 18-35 years who had recovered from COVID-19.

This clone has just one count. This chain joins TRBV7-2 and TRBJ2-5, with D possibly TRBD1 on 6 matching bases. Germline loops: CDR1 SGHTA, CDR2 FQGNSA. This CDR3 is 16 amino acids long. V lost 0 bases and J lost 7, with 18 bases in between. CDR3 protein: CASSLAAPGARGTQYF. In nucleotides, the CDR3 is TGTGCCAGCAGCTTAGCCGCGCCAGGGGCGCGCGGGACCCAGTACTTC.

The CDR3 coding sequence is TGTGCCAGCATAGAACAGGGTAATTTCTATGGCTACACCTTC. Amino acids: CASIEQGNFYGYTF. The chain joins TRBV2 to TRBJ1-2; tentatively, D is TRBD1 (6 bases). This CDR3 has 14 amino acids. The germline V and J ends were trimmed by 7 bases and 4 bases, with 16 bases remaining between them. The germline CDR1 and CDR2 sequences are SNHLY and FYNNEI.

This clone was seen a single time. The chain combines TRBV28 with TRBJ2-1; TRBD1 agrees at 10 bases. Trimming cost V 8 bases and J 7 bases; bases outside gene matches: 8. This CDR3 is built from 14 residues. Germline loops: CDR1 MDHEN, CDR2 SYDVKM. CDR3 coding DNA: TGTGCCAGCGGTGGGACAGGGGAGTGGAATGAGCAGTTCTTC. Encoded protein: CASGGTGEWNEQFF.

In nucleotides, the CDR3 is TGCAGCGTGTCGGGGGGACAGGGAAGAGGGGAGACCCAGTACTTC. Residues: CSVSGGQGRGETQYF. V is TRBV29-1 and J is TRBJ2-5, with 9 bases lining up with TRBD1. The CDR3 runs to 15 residues. The J segment lost 5 bases and the V segment lost 6 bases, leaving 13 bases of the junction unmatched. Germline CDR1 SQVTM, CDR2 ANQGSEA.

The chain links TRBV11-2 to TRBJ2-7; 9 bases agree with TRBD1. The V segment lost 5 bases and the J segment 5 bases; nucleotides outside the gene matches: 10. Looked up from germline, CDR1 is SGHAT and CDR2 is FQNNGV. CDR3 length: 15 residues. DNA for the CDR3: TGTGCCAGCAGCGTACGGACAGGGGAGGTCCACGAGCAGTACTTC. Protein: CASSVRTGEVHEQYF. Complete variable domain (other parts from reference TRBV11-2 and TRBJ2-7): EAGVAQSPRYKIIEKRQSVAFWCNPISGHATLYWYQQILGQGPKLLIQFQNNGVVDDSQLPKDRFSAERLKGVDSTLKIQPAKLEDSAVYLCASSVRTGEVHEQYFGPGTRLTVT.